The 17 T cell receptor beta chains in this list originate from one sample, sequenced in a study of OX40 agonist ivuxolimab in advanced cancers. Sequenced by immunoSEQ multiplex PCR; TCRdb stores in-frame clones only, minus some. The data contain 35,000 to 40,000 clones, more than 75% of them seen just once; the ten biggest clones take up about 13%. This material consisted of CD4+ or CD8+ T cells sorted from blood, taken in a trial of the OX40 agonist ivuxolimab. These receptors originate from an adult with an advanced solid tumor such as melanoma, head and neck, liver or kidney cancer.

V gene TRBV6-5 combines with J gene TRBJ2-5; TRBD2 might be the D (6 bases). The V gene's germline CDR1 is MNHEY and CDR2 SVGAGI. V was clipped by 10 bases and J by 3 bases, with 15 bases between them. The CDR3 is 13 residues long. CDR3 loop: CATRGTPKETQYF. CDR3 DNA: TGTGCCACCCGGGGGACTCCTAAAGAGACCCAGTACTTC.

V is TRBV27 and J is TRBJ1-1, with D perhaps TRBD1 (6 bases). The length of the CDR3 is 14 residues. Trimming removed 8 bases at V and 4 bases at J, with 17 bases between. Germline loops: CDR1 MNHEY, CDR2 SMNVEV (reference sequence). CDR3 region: CASRDILLRTEAFF. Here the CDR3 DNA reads TGTGCCAGCCGGGACATTTTATTACGCACTGAAGCTTTCTTT.

Here the CDR3 reads CASSQERSFNYGYTF. CDR3 coding DNA: TGCGCCAGCAGCCAAGAAAGAAGCTTCAACTATGGCTACACCTTC. V gene TRBV4-1 combines with J gene TRBJ1-2, with D unresolved. Germline V gene data show CDR1 as MGHRA and CDR2 as YSYEKL. Trimming cost V 0 bases and J 2 bases, with 10 bases left between them. CDR3 size: 15 residues.

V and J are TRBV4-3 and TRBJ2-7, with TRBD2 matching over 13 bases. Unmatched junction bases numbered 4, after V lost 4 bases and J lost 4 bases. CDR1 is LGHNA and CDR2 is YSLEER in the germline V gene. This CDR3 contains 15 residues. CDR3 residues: CASSPGTSGMYEQYF. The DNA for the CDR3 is TGCGCCAGCAGCCCAGGGACTAGCGGGATGTACGAGCAGTACTTC.

CDR3 nucleotide sequence: TGTGCCAGCAGTTACTCCCAGGACAGGGGCAACACTGAAGCTTTCTTT. It encodes CASSYSQDRGNTEAFF. The chain joins TRBV6-6 to TRBJ1-1; 9 bases line up with TRBD1. CDR1 is MNHNY and CDR2 is SVGAGI in the germline V gene (reference sequence). J lost 2 bases, V lost 0 bases, and 4 bases had no gene match. The CDR3 runs 16 residues.

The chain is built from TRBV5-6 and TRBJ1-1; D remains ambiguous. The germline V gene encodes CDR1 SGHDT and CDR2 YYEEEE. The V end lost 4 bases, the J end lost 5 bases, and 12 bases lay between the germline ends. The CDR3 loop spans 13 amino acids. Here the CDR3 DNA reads TGTGCCAGCAGCGAGGGCGGCTGGACTGAAGCTTTCTTT. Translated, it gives CASSEGGWTEAFF.

CDR3 DNA sequence: TGTGCCAGCAGCTTAGACACAAGGGTTTTCCTTTTATACAATGAGCAGTTCTTC. It codes for CASSLDTRVFLLYNEQFF. V and J are TRBV7-2 and TRBJ2-1; no firm D call. The V gene lost 1 base and the J gene lost 4 bases, with 20 bases spanning the gap. Germline V gene lookup returns CDR1 SGHTA and CDR2 FQGNSA. There are 18 residues in the CDR3.

The CDR3 is CASSPAPWSSYNEQFF. The DNA for the CDR3 is TGTGCCAGCAGCCCGGCCCCGTGGAGCTCCTACAATGAGCAGTTCTTC. The chain combines TRBV7-6 with TRBJ2-1, with D unclear. Looked up from germline, CDR1 is SGHVS and CDR2 is FNYEAQ. The CDR3 sequence is 16 residues long. Trimming removed 5 bases from V and 0 bases from J, with 14 bases in between.

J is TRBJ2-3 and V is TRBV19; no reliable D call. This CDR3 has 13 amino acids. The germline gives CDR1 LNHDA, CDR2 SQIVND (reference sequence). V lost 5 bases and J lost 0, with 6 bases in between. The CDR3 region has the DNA TGTGCCAGTAGTCTTCTTAGCACAGATACGCAGTATTTT. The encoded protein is CASSLLSTDTQYF. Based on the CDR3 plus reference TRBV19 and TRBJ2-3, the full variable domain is DGGITQSPKYLFRKEGQNVTLSCEQNLNHDAMYWYRQDPGQGLRLIYYSQIVNDFQKGDIAEGYSVSREKKESFPLTVTSAQKNPTAFYLCASSLLSTDTQYFGPGTRLTVL.

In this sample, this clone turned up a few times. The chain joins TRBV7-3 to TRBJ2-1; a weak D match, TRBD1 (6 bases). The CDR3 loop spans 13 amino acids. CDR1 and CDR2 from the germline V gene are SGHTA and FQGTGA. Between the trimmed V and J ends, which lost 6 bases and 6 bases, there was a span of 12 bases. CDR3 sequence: CASSSTGFNEQFF. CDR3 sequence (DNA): TGTGCCAGCAGTTCTACAGGGTTCAATGAGCAGTTCTTC.

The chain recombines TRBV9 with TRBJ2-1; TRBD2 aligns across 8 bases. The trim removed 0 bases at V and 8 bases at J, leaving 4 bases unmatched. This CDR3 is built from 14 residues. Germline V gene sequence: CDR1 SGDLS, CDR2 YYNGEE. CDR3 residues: CASSVEGLDDEQFF. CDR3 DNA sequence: TGTGCCAGCAGCGTAGAGGGACTAGACGATGAGCAGTTCTTC.

The CDR3: CASSPTGTSGRSGGETQYF. In DNA form, the CDR3 reads TGTGCCAGCAGCCCAACCGGGACTAGCGGGAGAAGTGGTGGAGAGACCCAGTACTTC. The gene calls are TRBV11-2 and TRBJ2-5; 14 nucleotides agree with TRBD2. The CDR3 consists of 19 residues. V lost 5 bases, J lost 4 bases, and 15 bases stayed unmatched. CDR1 SGHAT and CDR2 FQNNGV come from the germline V gene.

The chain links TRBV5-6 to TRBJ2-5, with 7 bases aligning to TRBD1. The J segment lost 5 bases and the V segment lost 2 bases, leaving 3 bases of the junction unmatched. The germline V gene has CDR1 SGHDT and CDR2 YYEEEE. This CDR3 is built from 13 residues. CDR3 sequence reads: CASSLGGSETQYF. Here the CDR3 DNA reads TGTGCCAGCAGCTTAGGGGGCTCGGAGACCCAGTACTTC.

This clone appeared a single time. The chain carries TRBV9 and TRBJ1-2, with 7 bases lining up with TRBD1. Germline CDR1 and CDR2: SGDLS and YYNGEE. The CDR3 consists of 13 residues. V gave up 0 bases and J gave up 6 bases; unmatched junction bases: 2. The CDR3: CASSVVTGDGYTF. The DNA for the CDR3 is TGTGCCAGCAGCGTAGTTACAGGGGATGGCTACACCTTC.

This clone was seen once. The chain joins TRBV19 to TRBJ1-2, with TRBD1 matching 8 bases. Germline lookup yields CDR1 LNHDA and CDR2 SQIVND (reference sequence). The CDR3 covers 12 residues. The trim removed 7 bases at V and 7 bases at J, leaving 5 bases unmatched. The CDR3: CASTGGEGGYTF. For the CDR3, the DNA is TGTGCCAGTACAGGGGGCGAGGGTGGCTACACCTTC.

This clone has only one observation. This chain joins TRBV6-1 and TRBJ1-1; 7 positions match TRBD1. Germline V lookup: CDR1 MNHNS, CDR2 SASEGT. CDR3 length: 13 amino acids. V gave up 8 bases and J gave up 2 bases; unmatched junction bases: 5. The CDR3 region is CASPSGGNTEAFF. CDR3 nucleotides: TGTGCCAGCCCCTCAGGGGGTAACACTGAAGCTTTCTTT.

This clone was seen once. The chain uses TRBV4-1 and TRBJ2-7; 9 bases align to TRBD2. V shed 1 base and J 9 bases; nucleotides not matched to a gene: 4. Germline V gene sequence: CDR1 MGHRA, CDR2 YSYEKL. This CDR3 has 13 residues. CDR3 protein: CASSQGSGSWQYF. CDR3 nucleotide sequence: TGCGCCAGCAGCCAAGGTAGCGGGAGTTGGCAGTACTTC.